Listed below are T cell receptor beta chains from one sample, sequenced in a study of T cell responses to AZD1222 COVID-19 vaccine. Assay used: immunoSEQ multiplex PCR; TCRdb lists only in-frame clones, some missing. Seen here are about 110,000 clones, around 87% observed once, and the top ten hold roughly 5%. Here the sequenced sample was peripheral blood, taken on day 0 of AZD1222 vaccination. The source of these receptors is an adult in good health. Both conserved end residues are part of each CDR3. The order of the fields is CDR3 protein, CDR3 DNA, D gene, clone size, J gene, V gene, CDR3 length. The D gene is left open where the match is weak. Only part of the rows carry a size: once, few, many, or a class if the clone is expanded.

CDR3 protein: CASSESQGRETQYF
CDR3 DNA: TGTGCCAGCAGTGAATCGCAGGGTAGGGAGACCCAGTACTTC
D gene: NA
clone size: NA
J gene: TRBJ2-5
V gene: TRBV25-1
CDR3 length: 14

CDR3 protein: CASSQEGGTSGRLYEQYF
CDR3 DNA: TGTGCCAGCAGCCAAGAGGGTGGGACTAGCGGACGATTATACGAGCAGTACTTC
D gene: TRBD2
clone size: NA
J gene: TRBJ2-7
V gene: TRBV14
CDR3 length: 18

CDR3 protein: CASSPTGAQQGEKLFF
CDR3 DNA: TGTGCCAGCAGCCCGACAGGGGCGCAGCAAGGTGAAAAACTGTTTTTT
D gene: TRBD1
clone size: NA
J gene: TRBJ1-4
V gene: TRBV9
CDR3 length: 16

CDR3 protein: CASSAATGASTDTQYF
CDR3 DNA: TGTGCCAGCAGTGCCGCCACAGGGGCTAGCACAGATACGCAGTATTTT
D gene: TRBD1
clone size: NA
J gene: TRBJ2-3
V gene: TRBV28
CDR3 length: 16

CDR3 protein: CASSFDPAGSGANVLTF
CDR3 DNA: TGTGCCAGCAGTTTTGACCCGGCGGGGTCTGGGGCCAACGTCCTGACTTTC
D gene: NA
clone size: few
J gene: TRBJ2-6
V gene: TRBV28
CDR3 length: 17

CDR3 protein: CASSPWPGLDTQYF
CDR3 DNA: TGTGCCAGCAGCCCTTGGCCCGGATTAGATACGCAGTATTTT
D gene: NA
clone size: NA
J gene: TRBJ2-3
V gene: TRBV5-4
CDR3 length: 14

CDR3 protein: CASSLAGMETQYF
CDR3 DNA: TGTGCCAGCAGTTTAGCGGGGATGGAGACCCAGTACTTC
D gene: NA
clone size: NA
J gene: TRBJ2-5
V gene: TRBV28
CDR3 length: 13

CDR3 protein: CASNVYGTDYGYTF
CDR3 DNA: TGTGCCAGCAATGTCTACGGGACAGACTATGGCTACACCTTC
D gene: TRBD1
clone size: NA
J gene: TRBJ1-2
V gene: TRBV13
CDR3 length: 14

CDR3 protein: CASSAGLWETQYF
CDR3 DNA: TGCGCCAGCAGTGCCGGACTGTGGGAGACCCAGTACTTC
D gene: NA
clone size: NA
J gene: TRBJ2-5
V gene: TRBV10-2
CDR3 length: 13

CDR3 protein: CASSQEAGSGANVLTF
CDR3 DNA: TGTGCCAGCAGCCAAGAGGCGGGTTCTGGGGCCAACGTCCTGACTTTC
D gene: NA
clone size: NA
J gene: TRBJ2-6
V gene: TRBV3-1/TRBV3-2
CDR3 length: 16

CDR3 protein: CASSLGIREKLFF
CDR3 DNA: TGTGCCAGCAGCTTAGGTATTCGGGAAAAACTGTTTTTT
D gene: NA
clone size: NA
J gene: TRBJ1-4
V gene: TRBV7-8
CDR3 length: 13

CDR3 protein: CASSWGESGVNYEQYF
CDR3 DNA: TGCGCCAGCAGCTGGGGGGAGAGCGGGGTCAACTACGAGCAGTACTTC
D gene: TRBD2
clone size: NA
J gene: TRBJ2-7
V gene: TRBV5-1
CDR3 length: 16

CDR3 protein: CASSLATGQYSPLHF
CDR3 DNA: TGTGCCAGCAGCTTAGCGACAGGGCAATATTCACCCCTCCACTTT
D gene: TRBD1
clone size: NA
J gene: TRBJ1-6
V gene: TRBV7-2
CDR3 length: 15

CDR3 protein: CASSPPWGSGIKSYTF
CDR3 DNA: TGTGCCAGCAGCCCACCCTGGGGGTCGGGGATTAAGAGCTACACCTTC
D gene: NA
clone size: NA
J gene: TRBJ1-2
V gene: TRBV27
CDR3 length: 16

CDR3 protein: CAWSSSAYEQYF
CDR3 DNA: TGTGCCTGGAGTTCTAGTGCGTACGAGCAGTACTTC
D gene: NA
clone size: NA
J gene: TRBJ2-7
V gene: TRBV30
CDR3 length: 12

CDR3 protein: CASSSPRGNTIYF
CDR3 DNA: TGTGCCAGCAGCTCCCCCCGCGGAAACACCATATATTTT
D gene: NA
clone size: NA
J gene: TRBJ1-3
V gene: TRBV11-2
CDR3 length: 13

CDR3 protein: CASSLSSGGALNEQFF
CDR3 DNA: TGTGCCAGCAGCCTCTCGAGCGGGGGGGCCCTTAATGAGCAGTTCTTC
D gene: TRBD2
clone size: NA
J gene: TRBJ2-1
V gene: TRBV7-3
CDR3 length: 16

CDR3 protein: CASSEQGNTEAFF
CDR3 DNA: TGCGCCAGCAGTGAGCAGGGAAACACTGAAGCTTTCTTT
D gene: NA
clone size: once
J gene: TRBJ1-1
V gene: TRBV10-1
CDR3 length: 13

CDR3 protein: CASSQGQGSLGAFF
CDR3 DNA: TGTGCCAGCAGCCAGGGACAGGGGAGCCTCGGAGCTTTCTTT
D gene: TRBD1
clone size: NA
J gene: TRBJ1-1
V gene: TRBV28
CDR3 length: 14

CDR3 protein: CASSYRAVAFF
CDR3 DNA: TGTGCCAGCAGTTACAGGGCGGTAGCTTTCTTT
D gene: NA
clone size: NA
J gene: TRBJ1-1
V gene: TRBV28
CDR3 length: 11

CDR3 protein: CASSLQTNTEAFF
CDR3 DNA: TGTGCCAGCAGCTTACAGACGAACACTGAAGCTTTCTTT
D gene: NA
clone size: NA
J gene: TRBJ1-1
V gene: TRBV7-2
CDR3 length: 13

CDR3 protein: CASSPGGQGGYEQYF
CDR3 DNA: TGTGCCAGCTCACCGGGGGGACAGGGTGGTTACGAGCAGTACTTC
D gene: TRBD1
clone size: NA
J gene: TRBJ2-7
V gene: TRBV18
CDR3 length: 15

CDR3 protein: CASSPQGGPQHF
CDR3 DNA: TGTGCCAGCAGCCCTCAGGGGGGGCCCCAGCATTTT
D gene: TRBD1
clone size: NA
J gene: TRBJ1-5
V gene: TRBV5-6
CDR3 length: 12

CDR3 protein: CASSDTSGGALDTQYF
CDR3 DNA: TGTGCCAGCAGTGACACTAGCGGGGGGGCCTTAGATACGCAGTATTTT
D gene: TRBD2
clone size: NA
J gene: TRBJ2-3
V gene: TRBV6-4
CDR3 length: 16

CDR3 protein: CATSREGQGASNEQFF
CDR3 DNA: TGTGCCACCAGCAGAGAGGGACAGGGGGCGTCCAATGAGCAGTTCTTC
D gene: TRBD1
clone size: NA
J gene: TRBJ2-1
V gene: TRBV15
CDR3 length: 16

CDR3 protein: CASSLAGGGKTQYF
CDR3 DNA: TGTGCCAGCAGCCTAGCGGGGGGCGGGAAGACCCAGTACTTC
D gene: TRBD2
clone size: once
J gene: TRBJ2-5
V gene: TRBV4-2
CDR3 length: 14

CDR3 protein: CASSFDTDTQYF
CDR3 DNA: TGTGCCAGCAGTTTCGACACAGATACGCAGTATTTT
D gene: NA
clone size: once
J gene: TRBJ2-3
V gene: TRBV11-3
CDR3 length: 12

CDR3 protein: CASSTRGTYEQYF
CDR3 DNA: TGTGCCAGCAGCACCCGAGGGACCTACGAGCAGTACTTC
D gene: NA
clone size: once
J gene: TRBJ2-7
V gene: TRBV7-2
CDR3 length: 13

CDR3 protein: CASGRDTEAFF
CDR3 DNA: TGTGCCAGCGGGCGGGACACTGAAGCTTTCTTT
D gene: NA
clone size: NA
J gene: TRBJ1-1
V gene: TRBV6-5
CDR3 length: 11